This TCR beta chain was profiled in a study of long-term antiretroviral therapy in people with HIV. About the study: Collection of the earliest samples took place about a decade ahead of the 2015 immediate-ART recommendation.

CDR1 and CDR2 (germline): SGDLS, YYNGEE. V lost 3 bases and J 2 bases, leaving 15 bases between the germline ends. The CDR3 loop spans 15 amino acids. For this clone: What it binds is unknown.

Version v3.0 of the immunoSEQ assay ran at survey level. The assay was immunoSEQ multiplex PCR, and TCRdb's table has in-frame clones only and misses some. Of 32,000 or so clones detected, approximately 85% appear once; the ten largest clones hold 3.5% to 5%. Study results and caveats: HIV repertoires spanned narrower CDR3 length ranges than controls. Drawn between about 2004 and 2017, the blood was possibly obtained under older ART regimens. Every time point showed a repertoire led by clones expanded before ART.

This receptor was obtained from a young man with HIV. Sequenced here: unsorted PBMCs, sampled about 3.3 years after starting antiretroviral therapy. The chain joins TRBV9 to TRBJ2-7; D tentatively fits TRBD1 or TRBD2 (6 bases each). CDR3 nucleotides: TGTGCCAGCAGCGCCACAGGGACTTTGACCTACGAGCAGTACTTC. Translation gives CASSATGTLTYEQYF.